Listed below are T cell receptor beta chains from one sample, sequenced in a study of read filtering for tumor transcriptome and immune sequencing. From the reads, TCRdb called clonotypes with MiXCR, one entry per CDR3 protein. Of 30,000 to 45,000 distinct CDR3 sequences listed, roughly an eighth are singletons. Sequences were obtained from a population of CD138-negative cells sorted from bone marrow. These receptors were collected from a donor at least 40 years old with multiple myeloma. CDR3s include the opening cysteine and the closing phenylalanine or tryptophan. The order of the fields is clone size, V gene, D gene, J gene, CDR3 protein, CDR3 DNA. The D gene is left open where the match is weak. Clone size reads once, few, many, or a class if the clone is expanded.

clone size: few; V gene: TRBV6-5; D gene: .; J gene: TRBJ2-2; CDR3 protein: CASSRGAGTGELFF; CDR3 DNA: TGTGCCAGCTCTAGGGGGGCGGGCACCGGGGAGCTGTTTTTT
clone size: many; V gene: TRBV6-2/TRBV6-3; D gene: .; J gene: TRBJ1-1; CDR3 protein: CASSYSWGGTEAFF; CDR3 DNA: TGTGCCAGCAGTTACTCTTGGGGGGGCACTGAAGCTTTCTTT
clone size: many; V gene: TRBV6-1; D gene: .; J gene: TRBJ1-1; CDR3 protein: CASSLPIGVRTEAFF; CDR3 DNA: TGTGCCAGCAGTCTACCGATAGGGGTGCGGACTGAAGCTTTCTTT
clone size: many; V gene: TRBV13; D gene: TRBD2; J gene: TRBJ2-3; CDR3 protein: CASSLLAESTDTQYF; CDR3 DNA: TGTGCCAGCAGCTTACTAGCGGAAAGCACAGATACGCAGTATTTT
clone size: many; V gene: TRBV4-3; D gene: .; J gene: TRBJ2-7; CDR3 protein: CASSQEVGGASYEQYF; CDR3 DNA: TGCGCCAGCAGCCAAGAGGTTGGGGGGGCCTCCTACGAGCAGTACTTC
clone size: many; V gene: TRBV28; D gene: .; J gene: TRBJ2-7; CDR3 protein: CASRPGPSYEQYF; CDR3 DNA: TGTGCCAGCAGGCCCGGGCCATCCTACGAGCAGTACTTC
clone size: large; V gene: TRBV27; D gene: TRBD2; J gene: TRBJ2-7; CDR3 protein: CASSPIAGLPYEQYF; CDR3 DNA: TGTGCCAGCAGTCCGATAGCGGGCCTCCCCTACGAGCAGTACTTC
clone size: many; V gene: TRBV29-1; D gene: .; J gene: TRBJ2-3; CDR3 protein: CSVRRATDTQYF; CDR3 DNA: TGCAGCGTCCGCCGGGCCACAGATACGCAGTATTTT
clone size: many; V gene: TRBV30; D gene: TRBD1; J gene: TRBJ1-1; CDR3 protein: CAWSRDRVKGAFF; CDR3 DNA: TGTGCCTGGAGTCGGGACAGGGTGAAGGGAGCTTTCTTT
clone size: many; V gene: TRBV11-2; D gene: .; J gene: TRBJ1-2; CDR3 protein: CASSLEAQGIDGYTF; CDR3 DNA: TGTGCCAGCAGTTTAGAGGCCCAGGGGATCGATGGCTACACCTTC